Ten or more counts support the clone carrying this T cell receptor (beta chain). The antigen remains unidentified. These data are taken from a study of read filtering for tumor transcriptome and immune sequencing. In the study overall: R-ISS stage counts were under ten for I, 16 for II, six or seven for III. Transcriptome libraries were built from DNase-treated RNA. Study conclusions and caveats: RNA-seq captured clonotypes less deeply and reliably than IR-seq.

There are 14 residues in the CDR3. Trimming removed 8 bases from V and 0 bases from J; junction bases left unmatched: 3. The library was built from about 400 ng RNA with molecular barcoded adaptors for alpha/delta and beta/gamma chains. A single record per CDR3 protein comes from TCRdb applying MiXCR to the reads. Of tens of thousands of distinct CDR3 sequences listed, approximately 18% are singletons. Input material: a population of CD138-negative cells sorted from bone marrow. The TCR originated in a donor aged 40 or older with multiple myeloma. J is TRBJ1-1 and V is TRBV12-3 or TRBV12-4; TRBD1 aligns across 10 bases. The CDR3 protein is CASGTGAVNTEAFF. The CDR3 nucleotides read TGTGCCAGCGGGACAGGGGCCGTGAACACTGAAGCTTTCTTT.